Each of the 2 T cell receptor beta chains below was sequenced from the same sample in a study of technical replicates of blood from several donors. Sequencing was performed with immunoSEQ multiplex PCR; in TCRdb, only in-frame clones are kept and a portion is missing. The sample holds about 68,000 clones, 95% to 98% seen once. The specimen sequenced was T cells isolated from PBMCs. The source of these receptors is a human donor in good health.

The chain combines TRBV2 with TRBJ1-1; D gene ambiguous. Germline V CDR1 and CDR2: SNHLY, FYNNEI. This CDR3 spans 12 amino acids. V lost 4 bases to trimming and J lost 3 bases, with 6 bases between them. The CDR3 here is CASSGQDTEAFF. The CDR3 nucleotides are TGTGCCAGCAGTGGTCAGGACACTGAAGCTTTCTTT.

This rearrangement joins TRBV2 to TRBJ2-3; the D is unclear. The germline CDR1 and CDR2 sequences are SNHLY and FYNNEI. The germline V and J ends were trimmed by 1 base and 4 bases, with 6 bases remaining between them. This CDR3 comprises 13 residues. The CDR3 nucleotides are TGTGCCAGCAGTGAAGATTCAGCAGATACGCAGTATTTT. Translated: CASSEDSADTQYF.